The 7 T cell receptor beta chains below come from one sample, sequenced in a study of OX40 agonist ivuxolimab in advanced cancers. The data were produced by immunoSEQ multiplex PCR, yet TCRdb's version contains in-frame clones alone and is incomplete. The sample lists around 73,000 clones, around 90% seen once, with 0.4% to 0.55% in the top ten. Source: CD4+ or CD8+ T cells sorted from blood, taken in a trial of the OX40 agonist ivuxolimab. Receptor source: an adult with an advanced solid tumor such as melanoma, head and neck, liver or kidney cancer.

This clone was seen just once. The chain links TRBV6-6 to TRBJ2-3; TRBD1 matches at 8 bases. Germline assignment: CDR1 MNHNY and CDR2 SVGAGI (reference sequence). The CDR3 loop spans 15 amino acids. Trimming cost V 6 bases and J 0 bases; bases outside gene matches: 5. CDR3 DNA sequence: TGTGCCAGCAGAGACAGGGGCCCGAGCACAGATACGCAGTATTTT. Translation: CASRDRGPSTDTQYF.

The rearrangement uses TRBV2 and TRBJ2-1; 11 positions agree with TRBD2. The V segment lost 4 bases and the J segment 4 bases; nucleotides outside the gene matches: 0. CDR1 and CDR2 (germline): SNHLY, FYNNEI. This CDR3 contains 14 residues. CDR3 in amino acids: CASSGLAGYNEQFF. The CDR3 DNA sequence: TGTGCCAGCAGTGGACTAGCGGGATACAATGAGCAGTTCTTC.

The CDR3 coding sequence is TGTGCCAGCAGTCCTGACAGGGGATGGACCGGGGAGCTGTTTTTT. This sequence encodes CASSPDRGWTGELFF. V and J are TRBV28 and TRBJ2-2; 8 nucleotides agree with TRBD1. The CDR3 is 15 residues long. CDR1 and CDR2 from the germline V gene are MDHEN and SYDVKM. After removal of 5 bases from V and 5 bases from J, the junction contained 7 bases not matched to a gene.

The chain is built from TRBV10-3 and TRBJ2-2; 9 bases map to TRBD1. Germline V gene data show CDR1 as ENHRY and CDR2 as SYGVKD. V lost 7 bases and J lost 6; bases outside the gene matches: 9. The length of the CDR3 is 15 residues. CDR3 loop: CAITSGTGRPGELFF. The DNA of the CDR3 is TGTGCCATCACCTCCGGGACAGGGCGTCCCGGGGAGCTGTTTTTT.

This clone has more than one count but fewer than ten. The chain combines TRBV14 with TRBJ2-7, with TRBD1 identical over 8 bases. J gave up 7 bases and V 1 base, and 6 bases lay outside the gene matches. The germline gives CDR1 SGHDN, CDR2 FVKESK. The CDR3 is made up of 14 amino acids. The CDR3 loop reads CASSQAGGRGEQYF. CDR3 nucleotide sequence: TGTGCCAGCAGCCAAGCAGGGGGCCGGGGAGAGCAGTACTTC.

Regarding this clone: Germline and junction disagree at one end, which may indicate a read error. This chain links TRBV7-7 with TRBJ2-5; the D is unclear. The CDR3 is 14 residues long. Germline V gene sequence: CDR1 SSHAT, CDR2 FNYEAQ (reference sequence). As DNA, the CDR3 is TGTGCTAGCAGCCCCCGGTCGAATCAAGAGACCCAGTACTTC. It translates to CASSPRSNQETQYF.

This chain joins TRBV14 and TRBJ1-3; D gene unclear. CDR3 length equals 14 residues. With 2 bases removed from V and 4 bases from J, the gap between germline ends came to 9 bases. CDR1 is SGHDN and CDR2 is FVKESK in the germline V gene. The CDR3 loop reads CASSQLGRGNTIYF. In DNA form, the CDR3 reads TGTGCCAGCAGCCAACTTGGGCGGGGAAACACCATATATTTT.